This T cell receptor (beta chain) was recorded in a study of cytomegalovirus exposure and HLA in healthy donors. Study-wide context: From HLA-typed donors, an early data release held tens of millions of unique TCRs.

The PCR was carried out with 60 Vbeta primers and 13 Jbeta primers. TCRdb keeps only in-frame clones here, not all; method: immunoSEQ multiplex PCR. The table records about 100,000 clones, around 79% of them present only once. CDR3 length: 13 amino acids. Trimming pared 5 bases from V and 9 bases from J, leaving 13 bases between. CDR1 and CDR2 (germline): MDHEN, SYDVKM. The sample taken for sequencing was PBMCs. The rearrangement uses TRBV28 and TRBJ1-4; possible D gene TRBD1, 6 bases. The sequence was obtained from a woman aged 40-49 years in good health and CMV-seronegative. CDR3 sequence: CASSPGVPQKLFF. CDR3 bases: TGTGCCAGCAGTCCAGGGGTACCCCAAAAACTGTTTTTT.